The clone carrying this TCR beta chain occurred a few times. Its cognate antigen is unknown. These data originate in a study of T cells after yellow fever vaccination. Using its own MiXCR run on the 5' RACE reads, TCRdb lists one record per CDR3 protein. The sample holds around 300,000 distinct CDR3 sequences, under 15% seen once. Study-wide findings and caveats: Researchers cautioned that FACS-sorted repertoires could harbor abundant clonotypes contaminating from the bulk population. Weaker overall, the secondary response nonetheless peaked faster (day 5 versus 15). Most primary-vaccination clones recurred post-booster (just under 98% CD4, around 88% CD8).

CDR3 length equals 19 residues. Losses at the gene ends were 2 bases for V and 8 bases for J; bases not matched to a gene: 19. The V gene's germline CDR1 is WSHSY and CDR2 SAAADI. The TCR sequence derives from a man aged 25 to 40 who received the YFV17D yellow fever vaccine. This chain connects TRBV10-2 to TRBJ2-1; 9 nucleotides line up with TRBD2. The sample in question was CD4+ T cells sorted from PBMCs, obtained 45 days after the yellow fever booster vaccination. The CDR3 coding sequence is TGCGCCAGCAGTGAGGCCTTGGGGGCGGGAGGGTCCATTGGCGATGAGCAGTTCTTC. Residues: CASSEALGAGGSIGDEQFF.